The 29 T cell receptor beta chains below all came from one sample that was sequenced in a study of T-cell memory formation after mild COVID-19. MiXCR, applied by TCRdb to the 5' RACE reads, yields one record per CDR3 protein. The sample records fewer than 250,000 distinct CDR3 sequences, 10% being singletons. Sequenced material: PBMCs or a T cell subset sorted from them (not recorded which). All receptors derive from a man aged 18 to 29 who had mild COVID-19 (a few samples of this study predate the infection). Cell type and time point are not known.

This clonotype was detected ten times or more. Written as DNA, the CDR3 is TGCAGTGCGGGGACTCCCGGGCTTGTGACCCAGTACTTC. It yields the protein CSAGTPGLVTQYF. This sequence joins TRBV20-1 and TRBJ2-5; D perhaps matches TRBD2 (6 bases). CDR3 length: 13 residues. The germline CDR1 and CDR2 sequences are DFQATT and SNEGSKA (reference sequence). With 6 bases removed from V and 7 bases from J, the gap between germline ends came to 18 bases.

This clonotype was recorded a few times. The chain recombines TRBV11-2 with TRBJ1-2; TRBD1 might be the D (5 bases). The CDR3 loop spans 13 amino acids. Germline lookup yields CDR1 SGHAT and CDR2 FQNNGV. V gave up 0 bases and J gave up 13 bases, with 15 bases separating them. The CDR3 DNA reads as TGTGCCAGCAGCTTAGAGCCCTACAAGGGGCCCACCTTC. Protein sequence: CASSLEPYKGPTF.

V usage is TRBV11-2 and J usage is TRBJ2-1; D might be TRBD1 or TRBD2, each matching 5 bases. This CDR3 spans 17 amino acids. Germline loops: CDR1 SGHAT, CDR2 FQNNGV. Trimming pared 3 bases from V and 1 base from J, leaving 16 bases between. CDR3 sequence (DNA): TGTGCCAGCAGCTTTGTGGCAGGGCGAGGGTCCTACAATGAGCAGTTCTTC. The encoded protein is CASSFVAGRGSYNEQFF.

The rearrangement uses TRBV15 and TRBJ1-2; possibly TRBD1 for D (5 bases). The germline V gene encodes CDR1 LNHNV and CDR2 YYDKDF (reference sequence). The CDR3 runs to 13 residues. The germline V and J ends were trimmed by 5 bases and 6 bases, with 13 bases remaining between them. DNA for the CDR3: TGTGCCACCAGCCTCAGGGTCTCGGATGGCTACACCTTC. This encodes CATSLRVSDGYTF.

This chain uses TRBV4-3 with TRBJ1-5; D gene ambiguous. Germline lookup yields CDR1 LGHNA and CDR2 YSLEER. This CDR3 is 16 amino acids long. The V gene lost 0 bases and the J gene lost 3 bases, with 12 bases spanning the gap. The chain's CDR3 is CASSQDTGKYNQPQHF. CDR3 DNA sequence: TGCGCCAGCAGCCAAGATACGGGGAAGTACAATCAGCCCCAGCATTTT.

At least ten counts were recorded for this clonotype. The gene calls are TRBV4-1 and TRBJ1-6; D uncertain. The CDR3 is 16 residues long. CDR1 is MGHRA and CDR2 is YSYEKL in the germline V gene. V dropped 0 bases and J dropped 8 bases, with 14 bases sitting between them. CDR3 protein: CASSQDQEMTYSPLHF. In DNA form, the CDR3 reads TGCGCCAGCAGCCAAGATCAAGAGATGACCTATTCACCCCTCCACTTT.

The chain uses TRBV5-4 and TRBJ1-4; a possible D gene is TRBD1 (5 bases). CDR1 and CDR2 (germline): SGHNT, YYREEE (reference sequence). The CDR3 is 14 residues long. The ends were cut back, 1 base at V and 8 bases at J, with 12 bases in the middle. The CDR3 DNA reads TGTGCCAGCAGCTTGCGGGGCGGTGAGGAAAAACTGTTTTTT. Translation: CASSLRGGEEKLFF.

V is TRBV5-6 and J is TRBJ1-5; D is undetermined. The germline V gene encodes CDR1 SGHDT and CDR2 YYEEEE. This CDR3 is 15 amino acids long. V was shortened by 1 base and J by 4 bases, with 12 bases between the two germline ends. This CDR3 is CASSLRDAFNQPQHF. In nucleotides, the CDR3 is TGTGCCAGCAGCTTGCGTGATGCCTTTAATCAGCCCCAGCATTTT.

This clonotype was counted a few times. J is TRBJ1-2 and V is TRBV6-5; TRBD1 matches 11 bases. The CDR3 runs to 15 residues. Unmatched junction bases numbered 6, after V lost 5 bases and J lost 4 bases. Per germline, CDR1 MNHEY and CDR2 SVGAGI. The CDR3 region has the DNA TGTGCCAGCAGTCTACGGACAGGGGGCAGCTATGGCTACACCTTC. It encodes CASSLRTGGSYGYTF.

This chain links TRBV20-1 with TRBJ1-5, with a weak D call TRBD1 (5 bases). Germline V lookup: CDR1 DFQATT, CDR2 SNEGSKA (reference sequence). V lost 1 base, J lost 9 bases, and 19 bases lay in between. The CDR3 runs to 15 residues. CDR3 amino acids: CSARASGLLGRPQHF. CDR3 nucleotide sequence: TGCAGTGCTAGAGCCTCGGGACTCCTTGGGAGGCCCCAGCATTTT.

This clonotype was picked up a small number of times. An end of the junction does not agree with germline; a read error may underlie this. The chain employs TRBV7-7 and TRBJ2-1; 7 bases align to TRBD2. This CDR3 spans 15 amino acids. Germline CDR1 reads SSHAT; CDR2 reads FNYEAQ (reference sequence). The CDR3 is CASSPRLADYNEQFF. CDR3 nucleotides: TGTGCTAGCAGCCCGAGGCTAGCGGACTACAATGAGCAGTTCTTC.

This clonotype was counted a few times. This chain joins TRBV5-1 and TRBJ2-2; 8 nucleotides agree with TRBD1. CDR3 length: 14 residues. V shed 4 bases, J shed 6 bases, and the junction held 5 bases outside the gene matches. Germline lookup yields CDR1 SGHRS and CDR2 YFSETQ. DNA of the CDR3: TGCGCCAGCAGCCAAACGACAGGGGCCGGGGAGCTGTTTTTT. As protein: CASSQTTGAGELFF. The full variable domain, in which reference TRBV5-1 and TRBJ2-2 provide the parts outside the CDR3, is KAGVTQTPRYLIKTRGQQVTLSCSPISGHRSVSWYQQTPGQGLQFLFEYFSETQRNKGNFPGRFSGRQFSNSRSEMNVSTLELGDSALYLCASSQTTGAGELFFGEGSRLTVL.

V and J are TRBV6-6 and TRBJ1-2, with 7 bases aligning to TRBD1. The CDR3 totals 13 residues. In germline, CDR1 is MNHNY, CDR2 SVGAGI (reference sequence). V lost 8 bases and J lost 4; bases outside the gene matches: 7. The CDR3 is CASDARTGYGYTF. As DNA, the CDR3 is TGTGCCAGCGACGCTCGGACAGGCTATGGCTACACCTTC.

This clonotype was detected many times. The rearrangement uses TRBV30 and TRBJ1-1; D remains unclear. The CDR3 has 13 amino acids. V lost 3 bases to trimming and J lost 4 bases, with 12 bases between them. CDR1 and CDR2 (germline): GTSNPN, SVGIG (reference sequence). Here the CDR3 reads CAWRGSLSTEAFF. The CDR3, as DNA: TGTGCCTGGAGGGGCTCCCTGAGCACTGAAGCTTTCTTT.

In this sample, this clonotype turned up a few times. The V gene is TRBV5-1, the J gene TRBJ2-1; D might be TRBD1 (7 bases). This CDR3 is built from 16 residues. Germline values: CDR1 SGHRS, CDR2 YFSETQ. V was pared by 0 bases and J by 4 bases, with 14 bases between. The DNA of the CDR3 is TGCGCCAGCAGCTTGGCCTCCAGGGGGGTATACAATGAGCAGTTCTTC. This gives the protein CASSLASRGVYNEQFF.

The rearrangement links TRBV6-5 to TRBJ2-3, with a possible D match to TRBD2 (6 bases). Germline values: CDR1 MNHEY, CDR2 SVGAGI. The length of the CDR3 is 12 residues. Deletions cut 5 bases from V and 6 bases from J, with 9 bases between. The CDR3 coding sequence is TGTGCCAGCAGTCGACTAGGGGATACGCAGTATTTT. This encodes CASSRLGDTQYF.

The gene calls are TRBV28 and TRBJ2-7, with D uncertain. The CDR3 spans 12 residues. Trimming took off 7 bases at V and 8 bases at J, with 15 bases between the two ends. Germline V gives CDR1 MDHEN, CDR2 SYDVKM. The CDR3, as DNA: TGTGCCAGCACCCAGCAAGGCGGCCAGCAGTACTTC. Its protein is CASTQQGGQQYF.

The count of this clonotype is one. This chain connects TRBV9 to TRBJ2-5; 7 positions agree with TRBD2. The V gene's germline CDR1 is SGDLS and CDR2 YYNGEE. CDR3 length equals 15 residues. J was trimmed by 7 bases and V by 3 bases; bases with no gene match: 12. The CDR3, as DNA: TGTGCCAGCAGCGGCAGGTCGACTAGCCCCCTGACCCAGTACTTC. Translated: CASSGRSTSPLTQYF.

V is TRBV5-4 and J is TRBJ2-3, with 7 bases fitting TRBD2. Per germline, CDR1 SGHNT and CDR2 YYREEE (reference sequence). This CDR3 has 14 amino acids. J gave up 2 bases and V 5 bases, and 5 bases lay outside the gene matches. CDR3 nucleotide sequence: TGTGCCAGCAGAGGGAGCGGGAACACAGATACGCAGTATTTT. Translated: CASRGSGNTDTQYF.

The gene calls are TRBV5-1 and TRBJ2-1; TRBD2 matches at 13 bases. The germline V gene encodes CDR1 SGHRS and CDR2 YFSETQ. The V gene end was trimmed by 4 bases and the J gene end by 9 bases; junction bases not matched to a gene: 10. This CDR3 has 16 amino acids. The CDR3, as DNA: TGCGCCAGCAGCGGAACCGGGACTAGCGGGGTGGGTGAGCAGTTCTTC. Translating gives CASSGTGTSGVGEQFF.

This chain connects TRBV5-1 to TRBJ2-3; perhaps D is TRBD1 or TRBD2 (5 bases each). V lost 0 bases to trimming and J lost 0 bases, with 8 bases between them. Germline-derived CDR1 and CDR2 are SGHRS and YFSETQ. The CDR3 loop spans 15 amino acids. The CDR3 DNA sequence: TGCGCCAGCAGCTTGGTGTGGGGGAGCACAGATACGCAGTATTTT. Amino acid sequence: CASSLVWGSTDTQYF.

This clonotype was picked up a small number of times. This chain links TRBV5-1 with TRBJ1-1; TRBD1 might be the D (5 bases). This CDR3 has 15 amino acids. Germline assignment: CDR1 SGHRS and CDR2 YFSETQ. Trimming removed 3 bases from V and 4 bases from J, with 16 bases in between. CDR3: CASSSGAGMPTEAFF. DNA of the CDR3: TGCGCCAGCAGCTCCGGGGCAGGGATGCCCACTGAAGCTTTCTTT.

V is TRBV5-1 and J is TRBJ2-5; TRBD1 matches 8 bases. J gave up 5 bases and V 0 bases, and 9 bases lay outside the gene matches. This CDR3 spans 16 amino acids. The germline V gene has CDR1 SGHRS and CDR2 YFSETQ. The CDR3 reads CASSLGRQGASETQYF. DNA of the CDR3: TGCGCCAGCAGCTTGGGGCGGCAGGGGGCCAGTGAGACCCAGTACTTC. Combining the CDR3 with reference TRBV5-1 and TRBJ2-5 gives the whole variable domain KAGVTQTPRYLIKTRGQQVTLSCSPISGHRSVSWYQQTPGQGLQFLFEYFSETQRNKGNFPGRFSGRQFSNSRSEMNVSTLELGDSALYLCASSLGRQGASETQYFGPGTRLLVL.

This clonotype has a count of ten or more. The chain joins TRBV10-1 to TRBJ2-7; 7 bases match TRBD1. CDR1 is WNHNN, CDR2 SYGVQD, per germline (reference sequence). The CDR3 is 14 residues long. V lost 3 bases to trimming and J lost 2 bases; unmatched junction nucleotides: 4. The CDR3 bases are TGCGCCAGCAGTGAAAGACAGGGTCCCTACGAGCAGTACTTC. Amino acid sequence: CASSERQGPYEQYF.

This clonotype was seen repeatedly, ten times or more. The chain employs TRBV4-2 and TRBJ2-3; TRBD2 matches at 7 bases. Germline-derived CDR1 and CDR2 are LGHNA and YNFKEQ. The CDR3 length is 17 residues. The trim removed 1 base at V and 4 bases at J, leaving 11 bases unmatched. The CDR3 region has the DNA TGTGCCAGCAGCCAAGCGGAGGTGTCTAGCGGCGCAGATACGCAGTATTTT. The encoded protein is CASSQAEVSSGADTQYF.

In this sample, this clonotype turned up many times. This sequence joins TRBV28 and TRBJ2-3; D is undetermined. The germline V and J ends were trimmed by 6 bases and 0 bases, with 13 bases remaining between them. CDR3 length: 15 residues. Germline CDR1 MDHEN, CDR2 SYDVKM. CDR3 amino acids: CASRHPELSTDTQYF. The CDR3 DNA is TGTGCCAGCAGACACCCAGAACTGAGCACAGATACGCAGTATTTT.

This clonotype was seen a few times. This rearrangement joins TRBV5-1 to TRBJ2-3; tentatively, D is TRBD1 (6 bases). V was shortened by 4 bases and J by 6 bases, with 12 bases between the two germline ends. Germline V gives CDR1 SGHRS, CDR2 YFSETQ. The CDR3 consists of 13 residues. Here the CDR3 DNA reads TGCGCCAGCAGCCCTACAGGGATCGATACGCAGTATTTT. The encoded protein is CASSPTGIDTQYF.

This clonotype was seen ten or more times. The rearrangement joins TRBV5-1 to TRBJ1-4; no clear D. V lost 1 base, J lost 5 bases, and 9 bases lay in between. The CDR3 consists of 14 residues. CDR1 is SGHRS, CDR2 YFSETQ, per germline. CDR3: CASSLLGGNEKLFF. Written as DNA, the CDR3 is TGCGCCAGCAGCTTGTTAGGAGGGAATGAAAAACTGTTTTTT.

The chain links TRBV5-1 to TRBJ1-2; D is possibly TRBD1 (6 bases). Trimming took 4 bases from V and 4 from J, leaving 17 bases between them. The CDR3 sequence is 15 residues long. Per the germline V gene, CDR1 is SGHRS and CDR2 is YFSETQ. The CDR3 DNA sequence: TGCGCCAGCAGCCCAGGGCCTACAGGGACCTATGGCTACACCTTC. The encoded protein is CASSPGPTGTYGYTF.